Following are 26 T cell receptor beta chains from one sample sequenced in a study of blood T cell repertoires in COVID-19 (dated by TCRdb to 2020 to 2022). The library was generated by the immunoSEQ multiplex PCR assay. Drawn from immuneACCESS, this table holds only the in-frame rearrangements with V and J called that TCRdb kept. Clones are partly lost; checked studies trace under half to an unresolved V gene and leave the rest unexplained. This sample has approximately 50,000 clones in its table, and 85% of those were observed once. Roughly 10% of the sample is held by the ten biggest clonotypes. Sequencing was done on a sample of peripheral blood. These TCRs come from a human donor in a cohort sampled during active COVID-19.

The chain recombines TRBV28 with TRBJ1-1; no firm D call. CDR1 and CDR2 from the germline V gene are MDHEN and SYDVKM. The CDR3 runs to 15 residues. Trimming took off 3 bases at V and 3 bases at J, with 14 bases between the two ends. This CDR3 reads CASSLGGDGYTEAFF. In DNA form, the CDR3 reads TGTGCCAGCAGTTTGGGCGGGGATGGGTACACTGAAGCTTTCTTT.

V usage is TRBV28 and J usage is TRBJ1-5; 10 nucleotides agree with TRBD1. The J segment lost 0 bases and the V segment lost 6 bases, leaving 11 bases of the junction unmatched. The CDR3 consists of 18 residues. Germline lookup yields CDR1 MDHEN and CDR2 SYDVKM. CDR3 bases: TGTGCCAGCAGGTCCCGGGACAGGGGCGTCTATAGCAATCAGCCCCAGCATTTT. Translating gives CASRSRDRGVYSNQPQHF.

This chain links TRBV29-1 with TRBJ2-1; a weak D match, TRBD2 (6 bases). The CDR3 is made up of 14 amino acids. CDR1 and CDR2 (germline): SQVTM, ANQGSEA. Here the CDR3 DNA reads TGCTCCGTTACGGGAGAAGGGTCCTACAATGAGCAGTTCTTC. Translation: CSVTGEGSYNEQFF.

The genes are TRBV6-2 or TRBV6-3 and TRBJ2-5; D not certain. Germline V lookup: CDR1 MNHEY, CDR2 SVGEGT. This CDR3 has 13 residues. Trimming shortened V by 6 bases and J by 2 bases, and 10 bases separated the two germline ends. Here the CDR3 reads CASSFSGQETQYF. The CDR3 DNA is TGTGCCAGCAGCTTCTCCGGTCAAGAGACCCAGTACTTC.

The chain uses TRBV10-3 and TRBJ2-3, with D unclear. CDR3 size: 18 residues. CDR1 and CDR2 (germline): ENHRY, SYGVKD. The ends were cut back, 4 bases at V and 0 bases at J, with 20 bases in the middle. Here the CDR3 DNA reads TGTGCCATCAGTGCTAGTTTTAATTTGGGTTCAAGCACAGATACGCAGTATTTT. It is translated as CAISASFNLGSSTDTQYF.

The rearrangement joins TRBV9 to TRBJ1-4; 9 bases map to TRBD1. With 0 bases clipped from V and 8 bases from J, the junction kept 5 bases outside the gene matches. The germline V gene encodes CDR1 SGDLS and CDR2 YYNGEE. The CDR3 covers 15 residues. The CDR3 DNA sequence: TGTGCCAGCAGCGTAGAAGGGACAGGGCGGGAAAAACTGTTTTTT. Protein sequence: CASSVEGTGREKLFF.

This chain joins TRBV6-1 and TRBJ2-1; D is perhaps TRBD1 (5 bases). Germline assignment: CDR1 MNHNS and CDR2 SASEGT. This CDR3 has 12 amino acids. Trimming left V 2 bases short and J 8 bases short, with 7 bases between. The CDR3: CASSERGDEQFF. As DNA, the CDR3 is TGTGCCAGCAGTGAAAGGGGCGATGAGCAGTTCTTC.

The CDR3 spells CASSRTGGHEKLFF. The CDR3 coding sequence is TGCGCCAGCAGCCGTACAGGGGGCCACGAAAAACTGTTTTTT. The J gene is TRBJ1-4, the V gene TRBV4-1; 9 positions match TRBD1. The CDR3 has 14 residues. V lost 4 bases and J lost 8; bases outside the gene matches: 5. CDR1 and CDR2 (germline): MGHRA, YSYEKL.

The chain combines TRBV9 with TRBJ2-2; D call uncertain. The CDR3 sequence is 15 residues long. V was trimmed by 1 base and J by 1 base, leaving 8 bases between them. Germline values: CDR1 SGDLS, CDR2 YYNGEE. The CDR3 loop reads CASSVIGGNTGELFF. As DNA, the CDR3 is TGTGCCAGCAGCGTAATCGGCGGGAACACCGGGGAGCTGTTTTTT.

The chain uses TRBV5-4 and TRBJ2-3; tentative D call: TRBD2 (5 bases). V dropped 0 bases and J dropped 5 bases, with 7 bases sitting between them. CDR3 size: 13 residues. The V gene's germline CDR1 is SGHNT and CDR2 YYREEE (reference sequence). In nucleotides, the CDR3 is TGTGCCAGCAGCTTGGAGGCGGGAGATACGCAGTATTTT. This codes for CASSLEAGDTQYF.

This chain links TRBV7-2 with TRBJ1-6; TRBD1 matches at 8 bases. CDR1 SGHTA and CDR2 FQGNSA come from the germline V gene. V trimming: 4 bases; J trimming: 3 bases; junction bases outside the gene matches: 8. This CDR3 is 17 amino acids long. CDR3 loop: CASSSGQGTNYNSPLHF. As DNA, the CDR3 is TGTGCCAGCAGCTCCGGACAGGGTACGAACTATAATTCACCCCTCCACTTT.

The V call is TRBV2, the J call TRBJ2-2; TRBD2 aligns across 7 bases. The CDR3 has 16 residues. J gave up 2 bases and V 1 base, and 4 bases lay outside the gene matches. CDR1 SNHLY and CDR2 FYNNEI come from the germline V gene. In DNA form, the CDR3 reads TGTGCCAGCAGTGAAGTGGCTAGCGGTAACACCGGGGAGCTGTTTTTT. Translated, it gives CASSEVASGNTGELFF.

The chain recombines TRBV18 with TRBJ1-5, with D possibly being TRBD1 (6 bases). The CDR3 loop spans 14 amino acids. Germline values: CDR1 KGHSH, CDR2 LQKENI. Trimming removed 3 bases at V and 6 bases at J, with 12 bases between. The CDR3 region is CASSPGRGGQPQHF. DNA of the CDR3: TGTGCCAGCTCACCCGGCAGGGGTGGTCAGCCCCAGCATTTT.

The chain combines TRBV20-1 with TRBJ2-7; TRBD2 aligns across 9 bases. CDR1 is DFQATT, CDR2 SNEGSKA, per germline (reference sequence). The CDR3 is 14 residues long. V was clipped by 3 bases and J by 1 base; unmatched bases: 4. The CDR3, as DNA: TGCAGTGCTAGTACGACTAGCGGTTCCTACGAGCAGTACTTC. Residues: CSASTTSGSYEQYF.

This sequence joins TRBV7-8 and TRBJ2-2, with 9 nucleotides matching TRBD2. Germline loops: CDR1 SGHVS, CDR2 FQNEAQ. The CDR3 length is 17 residues. The trim removed 0 bases at V and 7 bases at J, leaving 9 bases unmatched. Here the CDR3 DNA reads TGTGCCAGCAGCTTAGCTAGCGGGAGAACGGATATCGGGGAGCTGTTTTTT. Protein sequence: CASSLASGRTDIGELFF.

The chain recombines TRBV2 with TRBJ2-5, with 13 nucleotides matching TRBD2. From germline, CDR1 is SNHLY and CDR2 FYNNEI. This CDR3 has 17 residues. The ends lost 7 bases at V and 2 bases at J; junction bases unmatched: 10. CDR3 loop: CASTETSGRPGQETQYF. CDR3 nucleotide sequence: TGTGCCAGCACCGAGACTAGCGGGAGGCCTGGGCAAGAGACCCAGTACTTC.

The chain employs TRBV7-8 and TRBJ2-3; 10 bases are a match to TRBD2. The germline V gene encodes CDR1 SGHVS and CDR2 FQNEAQ. V shed 4 bases, J shed 5 bases, and the junction held 9 bases outside the gene matches. The CDR3 consists of 16 residues. The CDR3 nucleotides are TGTGCCAGCAGCTCCTGGCTAGCGGGAGTGGTAGATACGCAGTATTTT. This gives the protein CASSSWLAGVVDTQYF. The full variable domain, in which reference TRBV7-8 and TRBJ2-3 provide the parts outside the CDR3, is GAGVSQSPRYKVAKRGQDVALRCDPISGHVSLFWYQQALGQGPEFLTYFQNEAQLDKSGLPSDRFFAERPEGSVSTLKIQRTQQEDSAVYLCASSSWLAGVVDTQYFGPGTRLTVL.

This chain uses TRBV28 with TRBJ2-6; D unclear. Germline assignment: CDR1 MDHEN and CDR2 SYDVKM. Trimming shortened V by 7 bases and J by 0 bases, and 7 bases separated the two germline ends. This CDR3 region has 14 residues. The chain's CDR3 is CASNRGSGANVLTF. CDR3 in DNA: TGTGCCAGCAATCGCGGCTCTGGGGCCAACGTCCTGACTTTC.

The chain uses TRBV29-1 and TRBJ1-2; possibly TRBD1 for D (6 bases). The CDR3 length is 10 residues. V was cut by 6 bases and J by 11 bases, with 13 bases left in between. Germline-derived CDR1 and CDR2 are SQVTM and ANQGSEA. In nucleotides, the CDR3 is TGCAGCGTAGGGACACCCGGGTACACCTTC. Translated: CSVGTPGYTF.

The chain uses TRBV6-6 and TRBJ1-6; 8 bases align to TRBD1. Trimming removed 2 bases from V and 9 bases from J; junction bases left unmatched: 6. CDR3 length: 15 amino acids. The germline V gene encodes CDR1 MNHNY and CDR2 SVGAGI (reference sequence). CDR3 region: CASSYHRGISSPLHF. Here the CDR3 DNA reads TGTGCCAGCAGTTACCACAGGGGGATCAGTTCACCCCTCCACTTT.

The genes are TRBV5-1 and TRBJ2-5; D may be TRBD2 (5 bases). The CDR3 extends over 14 amino acids. The V gene's germline CDR1 is SGHRS and CDR2 YFSETQ. V lost 0 bases and J 3 bases, leaving 9 bases between the germline ends. CDR3 region: CASSLERAEETQYF. As DNA, the CDR3 is TGCGCCAGCAGCTTGGAGAGGGCTGAAGAGACCCAGTACTTC. The full variable domain, completed using reference TRBV5-1 and TRBJ2-5, is KAGVTQTPRYLIKTRGQQVTLSCSPISGHRSVSWYQQTPGQGLQFLFEYFSETQRNKGNFPGRFSGRQFSNSRSEMNVSTLELGDSALYLCASSLERAEETQYFGPGTRLLVL.

This chain connects TRBV10-1 to TRBJ2-1; possible D gene TRBD2, 6 bases. Germline lookup yields CDR1 WNHNN and CDR2 SYGVQD (reference sequence). The CDR3 is made up of 16 amino acids. Trimming left V 3 bases short and J 5 bases short, with 17 bases between. The CDR3 region is CASSDTGLPQDNEQFF. For the CDR3, the DNA is TGCGCCAGCAGTGATACGGGACTGCCCCAGGACAATGAGCAGTTCTTC.

The rearrangement uses TRBV6-1 and TRBJ1-5, with D possibly being TRBD1 (5 bases). Germline-derived CDR1 and CDR2 are MNHNS and SASEGT. The CDR3 totals 16 residues. Trimming pared 6 bases from V and 0 bases from J, leaving 15 bases between. DNA of the CDR3: TGTGCCAGCAGGGAACCTCAGGGATATAGCAATCAGCCCCAGCATTTT. Its translation: CASREPQGYSNQPQHF.

This rearrangement joins TRBV24-1 to TRBJ2-1; 7 bases are a match to TRBD1. The CDR3 contains 16 residues. J lost 5 bases, V lost 4 bases, and 10 bases had no gene match. Germline V gene data show CDR1 as KGHDR and CDR2 as SFDVKD. The CDR3 loop is CATSDPGQRANNEQFF. CDR3 DNA sequence: TGTGCCACCAGTGACCCGGGACAGCGAGCAAACAATGAGCAGTTCTTC.

This chain connects TRBV6-6 to TRBJ2-6; 8 nucleotides match TRBD1. The ends lost 5 bases at V and 3 bases at J; junction bases unmatched: 9. The CDR3 is made up of 17 amino acids. Germline V gives CDR1 MNHNY, CDR2 SVGAGI (reference sequence). The CDR3, as DNA: TGTGCCAGCAGTCGGACAGGGCGGTCTGGTGGGGCCAACGTCCTGACTTTC. Its translation is CASSRTGRSGGANVLTF.

This clone was seen a single time. The J gene is TRBJ1-3, the V gene TRBV12-5; possible D gene TRBD1, 6 bases. The CDR3 consists of 14 residues. CDR1 is LGHNT and CDR2 is FRNRAP in the germline V gene. V was cut by 7 bases and J by 4 bases, with 14 bases left in between. The CDR3 loop is CASDSRGYGNTIYF. DNA for the CDR3: TGTGCTAGTGACTCCAGGGGATACGGAAACACCATATATTTT.